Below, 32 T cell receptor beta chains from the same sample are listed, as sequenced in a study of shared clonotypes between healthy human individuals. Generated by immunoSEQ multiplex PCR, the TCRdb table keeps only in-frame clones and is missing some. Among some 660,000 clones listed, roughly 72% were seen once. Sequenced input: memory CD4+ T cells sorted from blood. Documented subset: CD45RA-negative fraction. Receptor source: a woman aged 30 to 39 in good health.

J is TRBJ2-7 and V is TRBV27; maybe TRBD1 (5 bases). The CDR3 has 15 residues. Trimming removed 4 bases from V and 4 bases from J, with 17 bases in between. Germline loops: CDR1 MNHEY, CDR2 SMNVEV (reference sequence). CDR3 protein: CASSSNRISRYEQYF. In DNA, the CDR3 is TGTGCCAGCAGTTCTAACAGGATATCCCGATACGAGCAGTACTTC.

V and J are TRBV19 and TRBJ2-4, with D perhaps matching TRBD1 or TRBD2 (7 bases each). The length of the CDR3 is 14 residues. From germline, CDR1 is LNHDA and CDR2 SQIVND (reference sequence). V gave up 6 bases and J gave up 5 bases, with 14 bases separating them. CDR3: CASRPAGGENIQYF. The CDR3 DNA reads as TGTGCCAGTAGGCCAGCAGGGGGGGAAAACATTCAGTACTTC.

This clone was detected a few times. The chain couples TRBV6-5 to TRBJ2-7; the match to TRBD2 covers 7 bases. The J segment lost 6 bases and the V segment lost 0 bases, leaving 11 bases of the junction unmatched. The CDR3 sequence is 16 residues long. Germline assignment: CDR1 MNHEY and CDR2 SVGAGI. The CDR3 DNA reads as TGTGCCAGCAGTTACTCCGCCGCGGGAGCGGGTTCCGAGCAGTACTTC. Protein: CASSYSAAGAGSEQYF.

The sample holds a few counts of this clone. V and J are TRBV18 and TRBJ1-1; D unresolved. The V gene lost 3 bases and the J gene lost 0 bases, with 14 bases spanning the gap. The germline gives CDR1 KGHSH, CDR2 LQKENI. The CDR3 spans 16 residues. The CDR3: CASSPSETLMNTEAFF. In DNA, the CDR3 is TGTGCCAGCTCACCCAGCGAGACCCTAATGAACACTGAAGCTTTCTTT.

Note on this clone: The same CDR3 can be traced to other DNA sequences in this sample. CDR3 region: CASSLGGDTGELFF. The CDR3 DNA reads as TGCGCCAGCAGCCTAGGGGGAGACACCGGGGAGCTGTTTTTT. This chain joins TRBV4-1 and TRBJ2-2; a possible D gene is TRBD1 (6 bases). This CDR3 region has 14 residues. V was pared by 4 bases and J by 3 bases, with 9 bases between. Germline-derived CDR1 and CDR2 are MGHRA and YSYEKL.

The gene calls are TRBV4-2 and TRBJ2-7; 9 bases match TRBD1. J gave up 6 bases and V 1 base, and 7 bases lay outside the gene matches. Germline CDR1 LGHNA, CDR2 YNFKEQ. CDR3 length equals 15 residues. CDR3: CASSQAGTGSGEQYF. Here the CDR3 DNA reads TGTGCCAGCAGCCAAGCCGGGACAGGGAGTGGCGAGCAGTACTTC.

CDR3 nucleotide sequence: TGTGCCAGCAGCTTACTACTAGTCGTCGGTGAGCAGTTCTTC. Its translation is CASSLLLVVGEQFF. This sequence joins TRBV7-8 and TRBJ2-1; D might be TRBD2 (5 bases). V gave up 2 bases and J gave up 9 bases, with 14 bases separating them. Germline-derived CDR1 and CDR2 are SGHVS and FQNEAQ. The CDR3 is 14 residues long.

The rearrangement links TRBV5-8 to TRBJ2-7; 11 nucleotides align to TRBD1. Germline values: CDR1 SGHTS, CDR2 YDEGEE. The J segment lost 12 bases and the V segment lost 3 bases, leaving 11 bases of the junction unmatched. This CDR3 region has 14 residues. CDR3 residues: CASSSGQGGVLTYF. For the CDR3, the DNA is TGTGCCAGCAGCTCGGGACAGGGGGGGGTTCTAACGTACTTC.

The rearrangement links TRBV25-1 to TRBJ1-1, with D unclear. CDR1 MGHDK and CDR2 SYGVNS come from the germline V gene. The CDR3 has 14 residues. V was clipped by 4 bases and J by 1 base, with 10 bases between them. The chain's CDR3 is CASSASKWNTEAFF. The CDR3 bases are TGTGCCAGCAGTGCTTCAAAGTGGAACACTGAAGCTTTCTTT.

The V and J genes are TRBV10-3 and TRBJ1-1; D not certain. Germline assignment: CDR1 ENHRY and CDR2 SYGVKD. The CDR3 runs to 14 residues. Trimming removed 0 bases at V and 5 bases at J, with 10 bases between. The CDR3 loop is CAISESQSRTEAFF. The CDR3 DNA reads TGTGCCATCAGTGAGTCACAGTCCCGAACTGAAGCTTTCTTT.

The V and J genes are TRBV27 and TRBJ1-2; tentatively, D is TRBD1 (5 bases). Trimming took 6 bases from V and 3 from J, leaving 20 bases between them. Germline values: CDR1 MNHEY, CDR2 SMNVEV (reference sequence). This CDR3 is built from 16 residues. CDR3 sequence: CASSREGQPRYYGYTF. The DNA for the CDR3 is TGTGCCAGCAGCCGCGAGGGGCAGCCCCGGTACTATGGCTACACCTTC.

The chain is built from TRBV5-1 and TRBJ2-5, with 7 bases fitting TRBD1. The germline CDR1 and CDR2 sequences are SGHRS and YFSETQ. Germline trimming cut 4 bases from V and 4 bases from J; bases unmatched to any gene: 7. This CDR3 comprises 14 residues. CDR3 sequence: CASSAPTGIETQYF. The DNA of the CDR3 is TGCGCCAGCAGCGCGCCGACAGGGATAGAGACCCAGTACTTC. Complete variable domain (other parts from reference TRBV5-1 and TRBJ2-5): KAGVTQTPRYLIKTRGQQVTLSCSPISGHRSVSWYQQTPGQGLQFLFEYFSETQRNKGNFPGRFSGRQFSNSRSEMNVSTLELGDSALYLCASSAPTGIETQYFGPGTRLLVL.

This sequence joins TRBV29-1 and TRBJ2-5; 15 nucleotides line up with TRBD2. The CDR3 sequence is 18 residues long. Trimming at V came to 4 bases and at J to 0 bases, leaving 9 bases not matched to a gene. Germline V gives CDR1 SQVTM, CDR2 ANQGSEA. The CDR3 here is CSVAGGTSGRKYQETQYF. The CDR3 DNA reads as TGCAGCGTTGCGGGGGGGACTAGCGGGAGGAAATACCAAGAGACCCAGTACTTC.

The CDR3 DNA reads TGTGCCAGCTCACCACCGTTAGGTTACGAGCAGTACTTC. This encodes CASSPPLGYEQYF. V usage is TRBV18 and J usage is TRBJ2-7, with unresolved D. Germline lookup yields CDR1 KGHSH and CDR2 LQKENI. Trimming cost V 0 bases and J 4 bases, with 7 bases left between them. The CDR3 runs 13 residues.

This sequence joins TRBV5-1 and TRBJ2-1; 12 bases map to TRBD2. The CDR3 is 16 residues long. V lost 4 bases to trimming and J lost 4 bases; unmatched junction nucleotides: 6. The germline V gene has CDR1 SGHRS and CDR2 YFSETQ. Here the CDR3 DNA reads TGCGCCAGCAGCGAACTAGCGGGAGGATCTTACAATGAGCAGTTCTTC. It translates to CASSELAGGSYNEQFF.

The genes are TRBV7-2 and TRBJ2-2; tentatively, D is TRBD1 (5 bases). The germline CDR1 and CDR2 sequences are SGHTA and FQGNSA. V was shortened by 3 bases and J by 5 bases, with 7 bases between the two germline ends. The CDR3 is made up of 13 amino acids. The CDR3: CASSFQGTGELFF. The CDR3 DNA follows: TGTGCCAGCAGCTTTCAGGGAACCGGGGAGCTGTTTTTT. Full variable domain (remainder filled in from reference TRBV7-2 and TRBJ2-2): GAGVSQSPSNKVTEKGKDVELRCDPISGHTALYWYRQSLGQGLEFLIYFQGNSAPDKSGLPSDRFSAERTGGSVSTLTIQRTQQEDSAVYLCASSFQGTGELFFGEGSRLTVL.

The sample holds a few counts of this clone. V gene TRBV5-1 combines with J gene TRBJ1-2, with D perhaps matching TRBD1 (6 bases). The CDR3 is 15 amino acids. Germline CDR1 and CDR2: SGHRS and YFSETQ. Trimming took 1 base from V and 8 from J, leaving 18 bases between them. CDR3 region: CASSLSVRGGGGYTF. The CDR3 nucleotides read TGCGCCAGCAGCTTGTCGGTCAGGGGCGGAGGCGGCTACACCTTC.

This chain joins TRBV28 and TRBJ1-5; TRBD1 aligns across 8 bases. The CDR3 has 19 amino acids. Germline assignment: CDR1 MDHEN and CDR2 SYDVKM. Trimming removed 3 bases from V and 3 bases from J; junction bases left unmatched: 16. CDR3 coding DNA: TGTGCCAGCAGTTTTGGATCTGCTCGGACAGGGCCTATCAATCAGCCCCAGCATTTT. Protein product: CASSFGSARTGPINQPQHF.

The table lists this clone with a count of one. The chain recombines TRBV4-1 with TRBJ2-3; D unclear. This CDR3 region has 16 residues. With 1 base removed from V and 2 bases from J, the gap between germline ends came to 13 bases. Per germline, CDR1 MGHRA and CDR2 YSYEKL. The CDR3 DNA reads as TGCGCCAGCAGCCAAGGATCAGCGCCACTCACAGATACGCAGTATTTT. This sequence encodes CASSQGSAPLTDTQYF.

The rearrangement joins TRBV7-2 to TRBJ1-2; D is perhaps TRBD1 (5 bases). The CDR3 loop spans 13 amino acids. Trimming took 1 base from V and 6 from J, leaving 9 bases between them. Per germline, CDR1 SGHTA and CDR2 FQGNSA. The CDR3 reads CASSLGLGDGYTF. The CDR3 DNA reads TGTGCCAGCAGCTTAGGGCTAGGGGATGGCTACACCTTC.

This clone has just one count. This CDR3 is CASSSRRGGDSYEQYF. As DNA, the CDR3 is TGTGCCAGTAGCTCTCGTCGGGGGGGGGACTCCTACGAGCAGTACTTC. The chain couples TRBV19 to TRBJ2-7, with TRBD2 matching 8 bases. Germline CDR1 and CDR2: LNHDA and SQIVND (reference sequence). The CDR3 sequence is 16 residues long. The V and J ends lost 6 bases and 0 bases, in that order; junction bases with no gene match: 10.

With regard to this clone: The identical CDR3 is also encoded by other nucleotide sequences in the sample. Written as DNA, the CDR3 is TGTGCCAGCAGTTTACAGAACACTGAAGCTTTCTTT. As protein: CASSLQNTEAFF. V gene TRBV28 combines with J gene TRBJ1-1; D is unclear. Germline lookup yields CDR1 MDHEN and CDR2 SYDVKM. V lost 2 bases and J 1 base, leaving 2 bases between the germline ends. The CDR3 consists of 12 residues.

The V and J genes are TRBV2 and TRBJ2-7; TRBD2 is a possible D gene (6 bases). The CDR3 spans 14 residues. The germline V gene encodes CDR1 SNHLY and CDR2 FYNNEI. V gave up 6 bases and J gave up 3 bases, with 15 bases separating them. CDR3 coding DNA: TGTGCCAGCAGCGCCCGAATGGGGGGCTACGAGCAGTACTTC. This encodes CASSARMGGYEQYF.

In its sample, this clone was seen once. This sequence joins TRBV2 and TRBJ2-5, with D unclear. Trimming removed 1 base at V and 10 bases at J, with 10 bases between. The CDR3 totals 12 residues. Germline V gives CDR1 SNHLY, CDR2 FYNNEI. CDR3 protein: CASSEVARSQYF. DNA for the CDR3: TGTGCCAGCAGTGAAGTGGCGAGGAGCCAGTACTTC.

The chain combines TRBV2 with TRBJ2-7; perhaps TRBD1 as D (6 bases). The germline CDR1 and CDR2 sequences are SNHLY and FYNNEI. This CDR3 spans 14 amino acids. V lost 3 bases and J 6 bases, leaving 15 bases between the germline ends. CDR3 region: CASSDWSPDSEQYF. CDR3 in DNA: TGTGCCAGCAGTGATTGGTCACCGGACAGCGAGCAGTACTTC.

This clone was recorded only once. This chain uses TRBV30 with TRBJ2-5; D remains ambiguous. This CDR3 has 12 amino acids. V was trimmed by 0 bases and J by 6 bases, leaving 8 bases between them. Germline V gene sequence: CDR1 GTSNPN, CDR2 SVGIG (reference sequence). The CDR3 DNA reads TGTGCCTGGAGTGTACTCGGCCAGACCCAGTACTTC. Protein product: CAWSVLGQTQYF.

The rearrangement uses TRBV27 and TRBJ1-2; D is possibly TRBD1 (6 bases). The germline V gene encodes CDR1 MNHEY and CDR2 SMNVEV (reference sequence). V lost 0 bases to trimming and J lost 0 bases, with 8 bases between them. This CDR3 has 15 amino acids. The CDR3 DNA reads TGTGCCAGCAGTTTATCTAACAGGGCTAACTATGGCTACACCTTC. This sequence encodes CASSLSNRANYGYTF.

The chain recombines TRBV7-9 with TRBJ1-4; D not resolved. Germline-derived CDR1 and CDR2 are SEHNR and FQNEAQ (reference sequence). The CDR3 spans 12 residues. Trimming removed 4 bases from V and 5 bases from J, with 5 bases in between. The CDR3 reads CASSSRNEKLFF. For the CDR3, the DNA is TGTGCCAGCAGCTCCAGGAATGAAAAACTGTTTTTT.

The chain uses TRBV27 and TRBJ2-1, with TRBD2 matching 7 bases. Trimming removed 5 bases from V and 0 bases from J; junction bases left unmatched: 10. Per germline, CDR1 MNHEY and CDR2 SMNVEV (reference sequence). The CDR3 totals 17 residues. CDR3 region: CASSHGAGISSYNEQFF. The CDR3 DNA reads TGTGCCAGCAGTCACGGAGCGGGAATAAGCTCCTACAATGAGCAGTTCTTC.

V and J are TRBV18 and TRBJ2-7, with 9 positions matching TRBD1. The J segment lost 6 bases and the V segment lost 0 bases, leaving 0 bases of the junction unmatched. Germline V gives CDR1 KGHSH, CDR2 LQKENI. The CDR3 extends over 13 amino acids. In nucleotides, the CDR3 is TGTGCCAGCTCACCACCGACAGGGGGCGAGCAGTACTTC. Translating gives CASSPPTGGEQYF.

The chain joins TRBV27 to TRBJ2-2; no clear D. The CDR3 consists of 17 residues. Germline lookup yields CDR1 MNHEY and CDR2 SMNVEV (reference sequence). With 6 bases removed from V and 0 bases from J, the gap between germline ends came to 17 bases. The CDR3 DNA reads TGTGCCAGCAGACGCTCTGGCGGAGCAACGAACACCGGGGAGCTGTTTTTT. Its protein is CASRRSGGATNTGELFF.

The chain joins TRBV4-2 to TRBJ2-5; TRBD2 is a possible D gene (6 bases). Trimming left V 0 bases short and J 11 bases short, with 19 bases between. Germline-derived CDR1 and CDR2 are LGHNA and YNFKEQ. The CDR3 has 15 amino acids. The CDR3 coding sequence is TGTGCCAGCAGCCAAGATCGCGAAGGCCGGAGGGAGCAGTACTTC. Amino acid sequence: CASSQDREGRREQYF.